The T cell receptor beta chain described here comes from a study of T cells in Graves' hyperthyroidism and ophthalmopathy. The blood sample dates from first hyperthyroidism diagnosis, preceding any ophthalmopathy symptoms. This CDR3 has 16 residues. With 0 bases clipped from V and 4 bases from J, the junction kept 7 bases outside the gene matches. Per germline, CDR1 SGHTA and CDR2 FQGNSA. RNA transcripts were the template for amplifying TCR beta CDR3 regions. The HTBI primer set was used in a first-round RT-PCR of the TCR CDR3. TCRdb redid the calling of the multiplex PCR reads with MiXCR, one entry per CDR3 protein. The sample contains around 700,000 distinct CDR3 sequences, roughly a sixth of which appear only once. Ten or more counts support this clonotype.

The receptor's source is a woman aged 45-60 years with Graves' hyperthyroidism that later progressed to Graves' ophthalmopathy. The gene calls are TRBV7-2 and TRBJ2-7; TRBD1 matches 9 bases. The material sequenced was blood. DNA for the CDR3: TGTGCCAGCAGCTTAGCGCTCCCCGGGACAGGGTACGAGCAGTACTTC. Its translation is CASSLALPGTGYEQYF. The whole variable domain, filled in from reference TRBV7-2 and TRBJ2-7, reads GAGVSQSPSNKVTEKGKDVELRCDPISGHTALYWYRQSLGQGLEFLIYFQGNSAPDKSGLPSDRFSAERTGGSVSTLTIQRTQQEDSAVYLCASSLALPGTGYEQYFGPGTRLTVT.